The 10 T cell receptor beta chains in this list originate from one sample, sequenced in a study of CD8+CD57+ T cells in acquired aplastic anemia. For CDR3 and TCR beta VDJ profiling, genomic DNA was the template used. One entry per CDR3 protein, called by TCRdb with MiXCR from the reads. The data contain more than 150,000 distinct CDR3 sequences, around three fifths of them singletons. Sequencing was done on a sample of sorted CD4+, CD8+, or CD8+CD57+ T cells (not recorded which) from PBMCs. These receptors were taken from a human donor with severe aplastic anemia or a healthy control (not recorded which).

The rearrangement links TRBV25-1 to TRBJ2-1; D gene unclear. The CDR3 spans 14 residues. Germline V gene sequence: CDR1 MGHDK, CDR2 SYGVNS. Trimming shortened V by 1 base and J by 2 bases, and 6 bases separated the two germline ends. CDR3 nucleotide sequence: TGTGCCAGCAGTGAATGGGCACCCTACAATGAGCAGTTCTTC. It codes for CASSEWAPYNEQFF.

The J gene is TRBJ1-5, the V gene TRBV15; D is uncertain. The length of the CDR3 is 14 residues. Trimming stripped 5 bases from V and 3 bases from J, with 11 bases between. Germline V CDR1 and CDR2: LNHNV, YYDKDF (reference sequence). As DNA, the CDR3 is TGTGCCACCAGCCGAGTCAGGAACAATCAGCCCCAGCATTTT. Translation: CATSRVRNNQPQHF. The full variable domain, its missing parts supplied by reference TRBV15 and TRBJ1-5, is DAMVIQNPRYQVTQFGKPVTLSCSQTLNHNVMYWYQQKSSQAPKLLFHYYDKDFNNEADTPDNFQSRRPNTSFCFLDIRSPGLGDTAMYLCATSRVRNNQPQHFGDGTRLSIL.

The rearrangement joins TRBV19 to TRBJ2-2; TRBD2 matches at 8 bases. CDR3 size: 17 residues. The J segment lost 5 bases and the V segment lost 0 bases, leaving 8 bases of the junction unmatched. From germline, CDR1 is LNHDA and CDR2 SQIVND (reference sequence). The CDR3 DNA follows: TGTGCCAGTAGTATAGATCGGGAGGGGCGCTTTACCGGGGAGCTGTTTTTT. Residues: CASSIDREGRFTGELFF.

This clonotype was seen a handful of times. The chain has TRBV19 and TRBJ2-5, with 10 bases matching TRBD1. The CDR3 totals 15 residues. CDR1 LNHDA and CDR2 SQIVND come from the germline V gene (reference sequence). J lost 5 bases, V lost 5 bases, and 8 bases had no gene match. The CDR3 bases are TGTGCCAGTAGTGCGGACAGGGGGTCTGAGGAGACCCAGTACTTC. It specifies CASSADRGSEETQYF. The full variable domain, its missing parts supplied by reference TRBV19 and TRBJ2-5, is DGGITQSPKYLFRKEGQNVTLSCEQNLNHDAMYWYRQDPGQGLRLIYYSQIVNDFQKGDIAEGYSVSREKKESFPLTVTSAQKNPTAFYLCASSADRGSEETQYFGPGTRLLVL.

The CDR3 sequence: CASSQGAGTGNYGYTF. CDR3 DNA: TGTGCCAGCAGCCAAGGAGCCGGGACAGGAAACTATGGCTACACCTTC. This chain joins TRBV3-1 and TRBJ1-2; 8 bases align to TRBD1. The V segment lost 1 base and the J segment 2 bases; nucleotides outside the gene matches: 6. This CDR3 is 16 amino acids long. Germline V CDR1 and CDR2: LGHDT, YNNKEL (reference sequence).

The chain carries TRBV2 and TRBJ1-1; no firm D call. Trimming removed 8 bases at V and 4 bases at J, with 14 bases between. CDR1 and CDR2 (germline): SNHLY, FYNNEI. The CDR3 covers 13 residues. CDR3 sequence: CASLLGWVTEAFF. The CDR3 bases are TGTGCCAGCCTACTAGGGTGGGTCACTGAAGCTTTCTTT.

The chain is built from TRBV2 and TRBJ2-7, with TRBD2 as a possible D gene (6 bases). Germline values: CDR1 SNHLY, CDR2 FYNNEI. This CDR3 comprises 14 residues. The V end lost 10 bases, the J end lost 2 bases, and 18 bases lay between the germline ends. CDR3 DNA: TGTGCCACCCTACCGGGACTTCGCCCCTACGAGCAGTACTTC. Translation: CATLPGLRPYEQYF.

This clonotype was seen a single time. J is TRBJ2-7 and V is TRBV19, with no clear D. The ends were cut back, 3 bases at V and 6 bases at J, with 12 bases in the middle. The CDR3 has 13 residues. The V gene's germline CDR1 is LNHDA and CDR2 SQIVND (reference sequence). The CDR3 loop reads CASSMGLWREQYF. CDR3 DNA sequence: TGTGCCAGTAGTATGGGATTGTGGCGCGAGCAGTACTTC.

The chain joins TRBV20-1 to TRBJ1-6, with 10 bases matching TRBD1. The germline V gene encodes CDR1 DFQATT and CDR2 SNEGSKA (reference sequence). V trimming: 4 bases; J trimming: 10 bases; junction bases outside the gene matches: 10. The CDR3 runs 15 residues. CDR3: CSAKPMTGGRSPLHF. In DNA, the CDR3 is TGCAGTGCTAAACCGATGACAGGGGGCCGCTCACCCCTCCACTTT.

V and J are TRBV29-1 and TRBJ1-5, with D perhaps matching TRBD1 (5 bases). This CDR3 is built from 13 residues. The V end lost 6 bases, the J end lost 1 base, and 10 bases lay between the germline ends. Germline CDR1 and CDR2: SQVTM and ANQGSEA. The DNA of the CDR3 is TGCAGCGTGGCCGGGACGAGCAATCAGCCCCAGCATTTT. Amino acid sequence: CSVAGTSNQPQHF.